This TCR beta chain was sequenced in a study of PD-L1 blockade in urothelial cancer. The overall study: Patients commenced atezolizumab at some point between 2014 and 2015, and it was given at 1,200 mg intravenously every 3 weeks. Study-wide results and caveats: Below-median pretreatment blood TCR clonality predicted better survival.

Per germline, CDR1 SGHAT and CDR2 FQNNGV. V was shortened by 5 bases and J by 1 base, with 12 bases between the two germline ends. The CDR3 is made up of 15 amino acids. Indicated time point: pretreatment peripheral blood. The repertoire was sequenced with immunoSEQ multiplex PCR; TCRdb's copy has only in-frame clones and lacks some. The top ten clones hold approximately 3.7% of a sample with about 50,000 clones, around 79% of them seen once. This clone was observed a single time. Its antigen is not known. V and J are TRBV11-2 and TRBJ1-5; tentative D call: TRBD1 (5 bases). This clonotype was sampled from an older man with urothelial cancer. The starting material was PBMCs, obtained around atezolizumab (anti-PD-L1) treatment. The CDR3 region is CASSPGGKSNQPQHF. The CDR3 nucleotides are TGTGCCAGCAGCCCCGGGGGAAAGAGCAATCAGCCCCAGCATTTT.